The rows below give T cell receptor beta chains drawn from one sample of a study of cytomegalovirus exposure and HLA in healthy donors. Method: immunoSEQ multiplex PCR; TCRdb's copy keeps in-frame clones and lacks some. This table has 85,000 to 100,000 clones, 78% appearing once. Sequenced sample: PBMCs. The receptors here all came from an older woman in good health and CMV-seronegative. Each CDR3 is given with its conserved first and last residue. D genes are given only for firm matches. A clone size is listed for some rows: how often the clone was seen (once, few, many), or a class if it is expanded.

TRBV5-4	-	TRBD1	TRBJ1-1	CASRADRGRKAEAFF	TGTGCCAGCAGGGCGGACAGGGGGCGAAAGGCTGAAGCTTTCTTT
TRBV7-6	-	TRBD1	TRBJ2-7	CASSLGTGGGEQYF	TGTGCCAGCAGCTTAGGGACAGGGGGAGGCGAGCAGTACTTC
TRBV28	-	TRBD1	TRBJ1-1	CASRGPGQGSEAFF	TGTGCCAGCAGGGGACCGGGACAGGGTTCTGAAGCTTTCTTT
TRBV10-2	few	TRBD2	TRBJ2-1	CASSEPSGGAWNEQFF	TGCGCCAGCAGTGAGCCCAGCGGGGGGGCATGGAATGAGCAGTTCTTC
TRBV5-6	-	TRBD2	TRBJ2-1	CASSSRLAGGEQFF	TGTGCCAGCAGCTCGCGACTAGCGGGGGGCGAGCAGTTCTTC
TRBV19	once	TRBD2	TRBJ2-2	CATGGKGTGELFF	TGTGCTACGGGAGGGAAAGGGACCGGGGAGCTGTTTTTT
TRBV5-6	-	TRBD1	TRBJ2-7	CASSGQGYEQYF	TGTGCCAGCAGCGGACAGGGCTACGAGCAGTACTTC
TRBV30	few	TRBD1	TRBJ2-2	CAWSRGQGTTGELFF	TGTGCCTGGAGTAGGGGACAGGGTACCACCGGGGAGCTGTTTTTT
TRBV6-5	once	-	TRBJ2-1	CASSNQGPDYNEQFF	TGTGCCAGCAGTAATCAGGGGCCGGACTACAATGAGCAGTTCTTC
TRBV6-5	-	-	TRBJ1-1	CASRVSGMNTEAFF	TGTGCCAGCAGGGTTTCGGGGATGAACACTGAAGCTTTCTTT
TRBV15	-	TRBD1	TRBJ1-4	CAASRGTGGEKLFF	TGTGCCGCCAGCAGAGGGACAGGGGGTGAAAAACTGTTTTTT
TRBV6-5	-	TRBD2	TRBJ2-5	CASSWAGDQEAQYF	TGTGCCAGCAGTTGGGCGGGGGACCAAGAGGCCCAGTACTTC
TRBV9	-	-	TRBJ1-1	CASSVRGSSNTEAFF	TGTGCCAGCAGCGTAAGGGGCTCCTCGAACACTGAAGCTTTCTTT
TRBV27	-	TRBD1	TRBJ1-2	CASSPIGTGRNGYTF	TGTGCCAGCAGCCCGATAGGGACAGGTCGAAATGGCTACACCTTC
TRBV6-5	-	TRBD2	TRBJ2-7	CASSPGLDLEQYF	TGTGCCAGCAGTCCTGGACTAGACTTAGAGCAGTACTTC
TRBV7-2	-	TRBD1	TRBJ2-7	CASSYQGAYEQYF	TGTGCCAGCAGCTACCAGGGGGCCTACGAGCAGTACTTC
TRBV4-3	-	-	TRBJ1-2	CASSPRGYNYGYTF	TGCGCCAGCAGCCCACGCGGATATAACTATGGCTACACCTTC
TRBV7-8	once	TRBD2	TRBJ2-1	CASSTSGSIYNEQFF	TGTGCCAGCAGCACTAGCGGGAGTATCTACAATGAGCAGTTCTTC
TRBV28	-	-	TRBJ1-2	CASSPAGNYGYTF	TGTGCCAGCAGTCCGGCAGGGAACTATGGCTACACCTTC
TRBV7-9	-	-	TRBJ1-2	CASSLENMYGYTF	TGTGCCAGCAGCTTAGAAAACATGTATGGCTACACCTTC
TRBV13	-	-	TRBJ2-1	CASSLSGVLGSEQFF	TGTGCCAGCAGCCTGAGCGGAGTCTTGGGGAGCGAGCAGTTCTTC
TRBV7-8	-	TRBD1	TRBJ1-1	CASSLGPTGLNTEAFF	TGTGCCAGCAGCTTAGGGCCGACAGGGTTAAACACTGAAGCTTTCTTT
TRBV5-1	-	-	TRBJ1-4	CASSFRYRANEKLFF	TGCGCCAGCAGCTTTCGGTACAGGGCCAATGAAAAACTGTTTTTT
TRBV29-1	-	-	TRBJ2-5	CSVDRGGGSGETQYF	TGCAGCGTTGATCGGGGAGGGGGTTCTGGAGAGACCCAGTACTTC
TRBV11-2	-	-	TRBJ1-6	CASSSHISYNSPLHF	TGTGCCAGCAGCTCACACATATCCTATAATTCACCCCTCCACTTT
TRBV30	once	-	TRBJ1-1	CAWSVLKQNTEAFF	TGTGCCTGGAGTGTACTAAAGCAGAACACTGAAGCTTTCTTT
TRBV13	-	-	TRBJ1-1	CASSLGGDWDEAFF	TGTGCCAGCAGCTTGGGAGGGGACTGGGATGAAGCTTTCTTT
TRBV5-1	once	TRBD2	TRBJ2-5	CASSFLRTSGETQYF	TGCGCCAGCAGCTTCTTGAGGACTAGTGGGGAGACCCAGTACTTC
TRBV6-1	-	-	TRBJ1-6	CASSARPISGGDNSPLHF	TGTGCCAGCAGTGCAAGACCCATCTCTGGGGGGGATAATTCACCCCTCCACTTT
TRBV19	-	TRBD2	TRBJ2-3	CASSSGGANTDTQYF	TGTGCCAGTAGTAGCGGGGGGGCCAACACAGATACGCAGTATTTT
TRBV28	-	TRBD1	TRBJ1-2	CASSLGGQGANGYTF	TGTGCCAGCAGTTTAGGGGGACAGGGGGCGAACGGCTACACCTTC
TRBV5-6	-	-	TRBJ2-7	CASNHGDYEQYF	TGTGCCAGCAACCACGGAGATTACGAGCAGTACTTC
TRBV28	-	TRBD1	TRBJ2-4	CASKSRGLGAKNIQYF	TGTGCCAGCAAATCAAGGGGGCTTGGGGCCAAAAACATTCAGTACTTC
TRBV7-9	-	-	TRBJ1-5	CASSLSPVARVGGPQHF	TGTGCCAGCAGCTTAAGCCCCGTGGCCAGGGTCGGTGGGCCCCAGCATTTT
TRBV6-5	-	TRBD1	TRBJ1-5	CASSYSGQGNQPQHF	TGTGCCAGCAGTTACTCGGGACAGGGAAATCAGCCCCAGCATTTT
TRBV2	-	-	TRBJ1-5	CASRQIPSNQPQHF	TGTGCCAGCAGGCAGATACCTAGCAATCAGCCCCAGCATTTT
TRBV23-1	few	TRBD1	TRBJ2-7	CASSQSMMDRPSYEQYF	TGCGCCAGCAGTCAATCCATGATGGACAGGCCGTCCTACGAGCAGTACTTC
TRBV28	few	TRBD2	TRBJ2-5	CASSLRLAVGETQYF	TGTGCCAGCAGTTTAAGGCTAGCGGTCGGAGAGACCCAGTACTTC
TRBV5-1	-	-	TRBJ1-2	CASSLEPGLKYGYTF	TGCGCCAGCAGCTTGGAACCGGGACTCAAGTATGGCTACACCTTC
TRBV7-8	few	-	TRBJ2-5	CASSLTRDTKETQYF	TGTGCCAGCAGCCTAACCCGGGACACAAAAGAGACCCAGTACTTC
TRBV4-3	-	TRBD1	TRBJ1-2	CASSQDMGQGAWGYTF	TGCGCCAGCAGCCAAGATATGGGACAGGGGGCATGGGGCTACACCTTC